The 9 T cell receptor beta chains in this list originate from one sample, sequenced in a study of early T cells in non-severe SARS-CoV-2 infection. TCRdb itself ran the 5' RACE reads through MiXCR, one entry per CDR3 protein. The sample records around 60,000 distinct CDR3 sequences, over 9.5% being singletons. Source material: whole blood. The receptor source for this set is an adult who was a healthcare worker with PCR-confirmed SARS-CoV-2 infection or an uninfected control (not recorded which).

J is TRBJ2-5 and V is TRBV4-2; 8 bases match TRBD2. Germline lookup yields CDR1 LGHNA and CDR2 YNFKEQ. Trimming took 5 bases from V and 1 from J; bases not matched to a gene: 9. The CDR3 runs 16 residues. The CDR3 nucleotides read TGTGCCAGCAGCTCGGGGGGGGCACAGCCCCAAGAGACCCAGTACTTC. Translation gives CASSSGGAQPQETQYF.

The chain recombines TRBV9 with TRBJ2-1; 9 bases match TRBD2. The CDR3 runs 15 residues. The germline CDR1 and CDR2 sequences are SGDLS and YYNGEE. J was trimmed by 4 bases and V by 0 bases; bases with no gene match: 2. In DNA, the CDR3 is TGTGCCAGCAGCGTAGGACTAGCGGCTTACAATGAGCAGTTCTTC. Protein sequence: CASSVGLAAYNEQFF.

The chain recombines TRBV11-2 with TRBJ2-7; no clear D gene. The germline CDR1 and CDR2 sequences are SGHAT and FQNNGV. Deletions cut 3 bases from V and 4 bases from J, with 16 bases between. The CDR3 sequence is 15 residues long. DNA of the CDR3: TGTGCCAGCAGCTTGTCCCCCGGGTCTGGATACGAGCAGTACTTC. This gives the protein CASSLSPGSGYEQYF.

Comment on this clonotype: It may be a read error: a sequence one base away is much more abundant. The chain carries TRBV19 and TRBJ2-6; D is perhaps TRBD1 (6 bases). Per germline, CDR1 LNHDA and CDR2 SQIVND (reference sequence). This CDR3 is 15 amino acids long. The chain's CDR3 is CTSRKDSSGANVLTF. The DNA for the CDR3 is TGTACCAGTAGGAAGGACAGCTCTGGGGCCAACGTCCTGACTTTC.

As concerns this clonotype: Its ends do not fully match the called genes, so a read error is possible. The chain combines TRBV5-6 with TRBJ1-2; a weak D match, TRBD1 (5 bases). The CDR3 totals 10 residues. Germline V gene lookup returns CDR1 SGHDT and CDR2 YYEEEE. The CDR3 nucleotides read TGTGCCAGCAGCGGGACGACAGATATCTTC. This encodes CASSGTTDIF.

In its sample, this clonotype was seen a few times. The chain joins TRBV29-1 to TRBJ2-1; no clear D gene. CDR3 length: 14 amino acids. CDR1 and CDR2 from the germline V gene are SQVTM and ANQGSEA. The V and J ends lost 4 bases and 4 bases respectively, with 14 bases between them. CDR3 sequence: CSVVSQSVYNEQFF. The CDR3 nucleotides are TGCAGCGTTGTGTCCCAATCGGTTTACAATGAGCAGTTCTTC.

Many counts were recorded for this clonotype. The CDR3 spells CASSLTLATDTQYF. CDR3 in DNA: TGTGCCAGCAGCTTAACCCTCGCCACAGATACGCAGTATTTT. V and J are TRBV7-2 and TRBJ2-3; no definite D call. This CDR3 is built from 14 residues. CDR1 SGHTA and CDR2 FQGNSA come from the germline V gene. V lost 2 bases and J lost 2, with 8 bases in between.

This clonotype was detected only a few times. The rearrangement joins TRBV27 to TRBJ2-6; D may be TRBD1 (5 bases). The V and J ends lost 5 bases and 2 bases respectively, with 10 bases between them. The CDR3 runs 15 residues. Germline CDR1 and CDR2: MNHEY and SMNVEV (reference sequence). The CDR3 coding sequence is TGTGCCAGCAGTATAGGGGTACCTGGGGCCAACGTCCTGACTTTC. Translation gives CASSIGVPGANVLTF.

This clonotype has a handful of counts. The chain has TRBV5-1 and TRBJ2-2, with a weak D call TRBD1 (5 bases). Trimming cost V 3 bases and J 1 base, with 7 bases left between them. Germline loops: CDR1 SGHRS, CDR2 YFSETQ. The CDR3 runs 14 residues. This chain's CDR3 is CASSSQGNTGELFF. The CDR3 DNA is TGCGCCAGCAGCTCCCAGGGGAACACCGGGGAGCTGTTTTTT.